This T cell receptor beta chain comes out of a study of blood T cell repertoires in COVID-19. Study-level background: The analysed material was cDNA or gDNA that came from T cells, B-cell-depleted T cells, or PBMCs.

Enrolment of Seattle patients took place during active infection, and they were followed longitudinally. The count of this clone is one. In the original workflow: It was from reference gene primer amplification that nucleated cell counts were estimated. The assay was immunoSEQ multiplex PCR, and TCRdb's table has in-frame clones only and misses some. V, J and clone size are those of that table, while D and trimming were read from the DNA. The sample lists about 160,000 clones, 92% occurring once. Trimming took off 0 bases at V and 2 bases at J, with 7 bases between the two ends. The germline V gene has CDR1 MNHEY and CDR2 SVGAGI. The CDR3 has 15 residues.

The sequence was obtained from a man aged 25-45 years with COVID-19, enrolled during active disease. Sequences were obtained from peripheral blood. The J gene is TRBJ2-2, the V gene TRBV6-5; the D gene is possibly TRBD1 (5 bases). CDR3 DNA sequence: TGTGCCAGCAGTTACTCATGGACAAACACCGGGGAGCTGTTTTTT. The encoded protein is CASSYSWTNTGELFF.